What follows are 17 T cell receptor beta chains derived from one specimen sequenced in a study of T cell responses to AZD1222 COVID-19 vaccine. The assay was immunoSEQ multiplex PCR, and TCRdb's table has in-frame clones only and misses some. The sample holds about 72,000 clones, roughly 84% seen once. Specimen: peripheral blood, collected on day 0 of AZD1222 vaccination. These receptors originate from an adult in good health.

About this clone: The junction and the germline gene differ at one end; a read error may be behind it. V and J are TRBV4-1 and TRBJ1-2, with D possibly being TRBD1 (6 bases). The germline gives CDR1 MGHRA, CDR2 YSYEKL. The CDR3 extends over 15 amino acids. The CDR3 sequence: CASRQGDNSFYGYTF. The CDR3 DNA is TGCGCCAGCAGACAAGGGGACAATTCATTCTATGGCTACACCTTC.

The chain is built from TRBV7-2 and TRBJ1-2; TRBD1 might be the D (5 bases). CDR1 is SGHTA and CDR2 is FQGNSA in the germline V gene. V was shortened by 2 bases and J by 4 bases, with 17 bases between the two germline ends. The CDR3 sequence is 16 residues long. The CDR3 DNA is TGTGCCAGCAGCTTAAAGGTCCCCGGGACGTCCTATGGCTACACCTTC. This encodes CASSLKVPGTSYGYTF. Variable domain in full (rest from reference TRBV7-2 and TRBJ1-2): GAGVSQSPSNKVTEKGKDVELRCDPISGHTALYWYRQSLGQGLEFLIYFQGNSAPDKSGLPSDRFSAERTGGSVSTLTIQRTQQEDSAVYLCASSLKVPGTSYGYTFGSGTRLTVV.

The rearrangement joins TRBV7-9 to TRBJ1-1; D gene unclear. Between the trimmed V and J ends, which lost 4 bases and 10 bases, there was a span of 13 bases. The CDR3 spans 12 residues. Germline V gives CDR1 SEHNR, CDR2 FQNEAQ (reference sequence). CDR3 nucleotides: TGTGCCAGCAGCTCCACTGACAAGGGAGCTTTCTTT. As protein: CASSSTDKGAFF.

The chain couples TRBV5-4 to TRBJ2-5; 10 bases fit TRBD2. CDR1 and CDR2 (germline): SGHNT, YYREEE (reference sequence). V dropped 1 base and J dropped 5; count of bases not matched to a gene: 2. The CDR3 is 14 amino acids. Here the CDR3 DNA reads TGTGCCAGCAGCTTGCGAGCGGGGGGGGAGACCCAGTACTTC. Amino acids: CASSLRAGGETQYF.

The chain carries TRBV5-6 and TRBJ2-7, with 7 bases that match TRBD2. The CDR3 sequence is 14 residues long. CDR1 is SGHDT and CDR2 is YYEEEE in the germline V gene. Unmatched junction bases numbered 9, after V lost 3 bases and J lost 6 bases. The CDR3 is CASSSAGSALEQYF. CDR3 sequence (DNA): TGTGCCAGCAGCTCAGCGGGATCAGCCCTCGAGCAGTACTTC.

The rearrangement uses TRBV7-2 and TRBJ2-1; 14 bases line up with TRBD2. Per the germline V gene, CDR1 is SGHTA and CDR2 is FQGNSA. V lost 8 bases and J lost 8; bases outside the gene matches: 2. The CDR3 extends over 13 amino acids. The CDR3 DNA sequence: TGTGCCAGCGGACTAGCGGGGGGCTATGAGCAGTTCTTC. Translation gives CASGLAGGYEQFF.

CDR3 nucleotides: TGTGCCAGCAGTTCCGGGACAGGGAGTTTTGGCTACACCTTC. Translated, it gives CASSSGTGSFGYTF. The chain carries TRBV3-1 (or the pseudogene TRBV3-2) and TRBJ1-2; 9 nucleotides match TRBD1. V shed 6 bases and J 7 bases; nucleotides not matched to a gene: 9. There are 14 residues in the CDR3. Germline CDR1 LGHDT, CDR2 YNNKEL (reference sequence).

This chain joins TRBV7-2 and TRBJ1-6; D perhaps matches TRBD1 (5 bases). V was pared by 1 base and J by 10 bases, with 11 bases between. Germline V CDR1 and CDR2: SGHTA, FQGNSA. This CDR3 is 14 amino acids long. The CDR3 loop is CASSLGQGGSPLHF. DNA for the CDR3: TGTGCCAGCAGCTTAGGGCAGGGCGGCTCACCCCTCCACTTT.

The CDR3 loop reads CASSPQGRGYEQYF. CDR3 in DNA: TGTGCCAGCAGCCCACAGGGCCGAGGATACGAGCAGTACTTC. This chain connects TRBV6-5 to TRBJ2-7; tentatively, D is TRBD1 (6 bases). V lost 6 bases to trimming and J lost 4 bases, with 16 bases between them. The germline CDR1 and CDR2 sequences are MNHEY and SVGAGI. This CDR3 contains 14 residues.

This sequence joins TRBV11-1 and TRBJ2-7; 8 bases are a match to TRBD1. The V gene end was trimmed by 5 bases and the J gene end by 3 bases; junction bases not matched to a gene: 3. The length of the CDR3 is 13 residues. CDR1 SGHAT and CDR2 FQDESV come from the germline V gene (reference sequence). CDR3 in DNA: TGTGCCAGCAGCCCTGACAGGGGCTACGAGCAGTACTTC. Translated: CASSPDRGYEQYF.

The chain links TRBV6-5 to TRBJ2-2; D may be TRBD2 (6 bases). CDR1 MNHEY and CDR2 SVGAGI come from the germline V gene. Trimming cost V 4 bases and J 2 bases, with 11 bases left between them. The CDR3 covers 15 residues. The CDR3 DNA reads TGTGCCAGCAGTTCGCAGGGAGGTAACACCGGGGAGCTGTTTTTT. Its translation: CASSSQGGNTGELFF.

V usage is TRBV4-1 and J usage is TRBJ2-3; 8 bases are shared with TRBD2. The CDR3 loop spans 17 amino acids. Germline CDR1 is MGHRA and CDR2 is YSYEKL. V dropped 0 bases and J dropped 2; count of bases not matched to a gene: 7. The CDR3, as DNA: TGCGCCAGCAGCCAAGATGTCCGGGGGGGCCACACAGATACGCAGTATTTT. Protein product: CASSQDVRGGHTDTQYF.

The genes are TRBV28 and TRBJ1-1; perhaps TRBD1 as D (5 bases). The V gene lost 2 bases and the J gene lost 4 bases, with 8 bases spanning the gap. Germline CDR1 is MDHEN and CDR2 is SYDVKM. The CDR3 contains 13 residues. The CDR3 region has the DNA TGTGCCAGCAGTTTACTGGGGGTCACTGAAGCTTTCTTT. Translated: CASSLLGVTEAFF.

The V and J genes are TRBV18 and TRBJ2-2, with 7 positions matching TRBD1. The germline gives CDR1 KGHSH, CDR2 LQKENI. Trimming at V came to 3 bases and at J to 6 bases, leaving 7 bases not matched to a gene. CDR3 length equals 15 residues. The CDR3 protein is CASSPTGNEAGELFF. CDR3 nucleotide sequence: TGTGCCAGCTCACCGACAGGGAATGAGGCCGGGGAGCTGTTTTTT.

This clone was observed a few times. The CDR3 DNA reads as TGTGCCACCAGTGCAGGAGCAGATACGCAGTATTTT. This translates into CATSAGADTQYF. The chain joins TRBV24-1 to TRBJ2-3, with D hard to call. The CDR3 has 12 residues. Germline lookup yields CDR1 KGHDR and CDR2 SFDVKD. With 5 bases removed from V and 4 bases from J, the gap between germline ends came to 6 bases.

V and J are TRBV5-4 and TRBJ2-7; possible D gene TRBD2, 6 bases. There are 15 residues in the CDR3. Germline CDR1 is SGHNT and CDR2 is YYREEE (reference sequence). Trimming removed 4 bases from V and 4 bases from J, with 18 bases in between. The chain's CDR3 is CASSIRDFRPYEQYF. In nucleotides, the CDR3 is TGTGCCAGCAGCATTCGGGACTTTAGACCTTACGAGCAGTACTTC.

V and J are TRBV7-3 and TRBJ1-1, with D hard to call. CDR1 and CDR2 from the germline V gene are SGHTA and FQGTGA. This CDR3 has 16 residues. Trimming took 5 bases from V and 0 from J, leaving 16 bases between them. The CDR3 reads CASSVGRGQLNTEAFF. As DNA, the CDR3 is TGTGCCAGCAGCGTAGGTCGCGGGCAGTTGAACACTGAAGCTTTCTTT. The complete variable domain, with remaining parts taken from reference TRBV7-3 and TRBJ1-1, reads GAGVSQTPSNKVTEKGKYVELRCDPISGHTALYWYRQSLGQGPEFLIYFQGTGAADDSGLPNDRFFAVRPEGSVSTLKIQRTERGDSAVYLCASSVGRGQLNTEAFFGQGTRLTVV.